This paragraph reports one T cell receptor beta chain. Trimming pared 1 base from V and 5 bases from J, leaving 9 bases between. This CDR3 is built from 13 residues. Looked up from germline, CDR1 is SGHNT and CDR2 is YYREEE (reference sequence). TCRdb keeps only in-frame clones here, not all; method: immunoSEQ multiplex PCR. The sample lists about 120,000 clones; more than 70% were seen once. The sample comes from a study of blood T cell repertoires in COVID-19. The sequenced sample consisted of peripheral blood. This TCR was recovered from a human donor in a cohort sampled during active COVID-19. V and J are TRBV5-4 and TRBJ1-1; no reliable D call. CDR3 loop: CASSLSPGTEAFF. The CDR3 DNA reads as TGTGCCAGCAGCTTGAGTCCGGGGACTGAAGCTTTCTTT. Full variable domain (missing parts from reference TRBV5-4 and TRBJ1-1): ETGVTQSPTHLIKTRGQQVTLRCSSQSGHNTVSWYQQALGQGPQFIFQYYREEENGRGNFPPRFSGLQFPNYSSELNVNALELDDSALYLCASSLSPGTEAFFGQGTRLTVV.